This TCR beta chain appears in the sequencing data of a study of blood T cell repertoires in COVID-19. Data came from immunoSEQ multiplex PCR; TCRdb stores just in-frame clones and leaves some out. Of 60,000 to 75,000 clones listed, roughly two thirds are singletons. Germline-derived CDR1 and CDR2 are SEHNR and FQNEAQ (reference sequence). V shed 5 bases and J shed 8 bases, with 9 bases lying between them. This CDR3 comprises 12 residues. The source material was PBMCs or T cells enriched from blood (not recorded which). This receptor was obtained from a woman aged 55-70 years who had been exposed to COVID-19. The gene calls are TRBV7-9 and TRBJ1-4; D is undetermined. This chain's CDR3 is CASSISYEKLFF. In nucleotides, the CDR3 is TGTGCCAGCAGCATTAGCTACGAAAAACTGTTTTTT.